The subject of this entry is one T cell receptor (beta chain). Its antigen remains undetermined. Per-nucleotide qualities are absent, and no much larger clonotype sits a single base away. The time point label on this specimen signifies: 24 months on ibrutinib. For TCR beta library preparation, approximately 2 micrograms of genomic DNA were extracted from the cryopreserved PBMCs. Longitudinal blood samples from CLL patients on ibrutinib monotherapy were analyzed using high-throughput TCR beta sequencing. Patients were enrolled in a phase 2 open-label single-center ibrutinib monotherapy trial. These data originate in a study of cytotoxic CD8 clonotypes in ibrutinib-treated CLL (TCRdb year 2021). With respect to the entire study: In this cohort, 15 or so patients were treatment-naive and roughly 10 were relapsed/refractory, while 17 to 18 had unmutated IGHV. Responses were partial in about 25 patients and complete in 2; after median about 63 months follow-up, roughly 14 stayed in remission and roughly twelve progressed. Samples at response were collected after a median of roughly twelve months of treatment, with a range of about 6 to 40 months. On average, each sample yielded around 250,000 productive templates and over 90,000 productive rearrangements. Longitudinal samples were obtainable from about 30% of the roughly 86 participants in the trial. Cryopreserved peripheral blood mononuclear cells were collected at three points: before therapy, at response, and at either sustained remission or disease progression. Patients were still on ibrutinib when every remission and progressive disease sample was collected.

On a MiSeq, deep resolution sequencing aimed for a depth between 1 in 1 million and 1 in 200,000 T cells, with each clonotype covered approximately 9.2x on average. TCR beta libraries were generated with the immunoSEQ hsTCRB Kit. The authors' analysis ran thus. The data were analyzed with ImmunoSEQ Analyzer and ImmunoSEQ Data Assistant, and V, D and J gene assignments followed IMGT definitions. Clonality was computed as one minus normalized Shannon entropy of productive rearrangement frequencies, ranging from 0 to 1. Only overrepresented clonotypes making up at least 0.05% of the repertoire of each patient were included in the public clonotype analysis. About 13 age-matched healthy donor repertoires from immuneACCESS were used as controls for clonality. TCRdb stores this immuneACCESS table with in-frame sequences only. Part of the clones is absent; in the studies checked, under half of the shortfall reflects unresolved V genes, and no reason is known for the rest. V, J and clone size are those of that table, while D and trimming were read from the DNA. Present in this sample are around 92,000 clones, approximately 71% of which were seen just once. The top ten clonotypes cover approximately 23% of the sample.

From the cysteine up to the phenylalanine, the CDR3 has a length of 15 residues. The only DNA kept is the CDR3, 45 bases in frame from the first base. CDR1 MGHRA and CDR2 YSYEKL are derived from the germline V gene. V and J are trimmed by 4 bases and 7 bases, and the gene matches miss 6 bases of the junction. Paper-wide results and their limitations: Lymph node repertoires were not examined, and the timing of sampling was not matched between patients in sustained remission and those whose disease progressed. At ibrutinib response clonality went up, during sustained remission it held steady, and at progression it dropped back toward baseline. Public clonotypes were rare and either shrank or stayed stable during treatment, and the rise in clonality at ibrutinib response reflected expansion of private clonotypes. At baseline, clonality was higher than in age-matched healthy donors and showed a strong correlation with circulating CD8+ T-cell counts.

The clonotype comes from a human donor with chronic lymphocytic leukemia. The source was PBMCs, collected after 24 months of ibrutinib treatment. Recombination linked TRBV4-1 to TRBJ2-1; 11 central nucleotides agree with TRBD2. The CDR3 region: CASSRGGTSGNEQFF. The nucleotides read TGCGCCAGCAGCCGGGGGGGGACTAGCGGAAATGAGCAGTTCTTC.